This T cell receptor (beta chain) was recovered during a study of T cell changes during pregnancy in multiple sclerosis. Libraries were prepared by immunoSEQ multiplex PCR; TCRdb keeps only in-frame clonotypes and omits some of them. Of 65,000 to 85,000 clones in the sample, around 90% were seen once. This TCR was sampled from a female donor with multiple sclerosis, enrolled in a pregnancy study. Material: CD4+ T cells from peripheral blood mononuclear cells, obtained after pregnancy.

The CDR3 is CASSSRQGGDTEAFF. CDR3 nucleotides: TGTGCCAGCAGCAGTAGACAGGGGGGAGACACTGAAGCTTTCTTT. V gene TRBV6-5 combines with J gene TRBJ1-1; 9 positions match TRBD1. With V trimmed by 6 bases and J by 3 bases, 8 bases remained unmatched. The CDR3 consists of 15 residues. Germline V gene sequence: CDR1 MNHEY, CDR2 SVGAGI.